These 23 T cell receptor beta chains came from one sample sequenced in a study of blood T cell repertoires in COVID-19. This table comes from immunoSEQ multiplex PCR, and its TCRdb copy is limited to in-frame clones, with some not included. The sample has hundreds of thousands of clones, 88% seen once. The sample was peripheral blood. Every receptor here comes from a woman between 65 and 79 years old with COVID-19, enrolled during active disease.

There are a few counts of this clone. V and J are TRBV3-1 (or the pseudogene TRBV3-2) and TRBJ2-1; the D is unclear. This CDR3 contains 11 residues. Germline loops: CDR1 LGHDT, CDR2 YNNKEL (reference sequence). V lost 4 bases, J lost 6 bases, and 4 bases lay in between. The CDR3 protein is CASSLRNEQFF. The DNA for the CDR3 is TGTGCCAGCAGCCTCCGCAATGAGCAGTTCTTC.

The sample holds many counts of this clone. The chain couples TRBV21-1 to TRBJ2-7; the table's TRBD2 call for D was not verified on the DNA. TRBV21-1 is listed as a pseudogene. This CDR3 has 13 amino acids. The CDR3 DNA reads TGTGCCAGCCTAAACGGGTGCACCTACGAGCAGTACTTC. Residues: CASLNGCTYEQYF.

The J gene is TRBJ2-5, the V gene TRBV7-2; tentatively, D is TRBD1 (5 bases). Germline loops: CDR1 SGHTA, CDR2 FQGNSA. The CDR3 covers 13 residues. The V and J ends lost 3 bases and 2 bases respectively, with 7 bases between them. The DNA of the CDR3 is TGTGCCAGCAGCTTGGGGCAGCAAGAGACCCAGTACTTC. It is translated as CASSLGQQETQYF.

The gene calls are TRBV24-1 and TRBJ2-3, with 7 bases identical to TRBD2. The CDR3 is 16 residues long. Germline loops: CDR1 KGHDR, CDR2 SFDVKD. V dropped 1 base and J dropped 1; count of bases not matched to a gene: 4. Written as DNA, the CDR3 is TGTGCCACCAGTGATTTCCCGGGGGGAGGCACAGATACGCAGTATTTT. It is translated as CATSDFPGGGTDTQYF.

The genes are TRBV5-1 and TRBJ1-2, with no clear D. V was clipped by 3 bases and J by 3 bases, with 12 bases between them. Per germline, CDR1 SGHRS and CDR2 YFSETQ. The CDR3 spans 14 residues. CDR3 DNA sequence: TGCGCCAGCAGCTCGGAGCTCTCTTACTATGGCTACACCTTC. It yields the protein CASSSELSYYGYTF.

The J gene is TRBJ2-3, the V gene TRBV5-1; 8 bases match TRBD1. CDR3 length: 15 residues. Germline V CDR1 and CDR2: SGHRS, YFSETQ. Trimming cost V 2 bases and J 4 bases; bases outside gene matches: 6. DNA for the CDR3: TGCGCCAGCAGCTTCCCAGGGGGCCCGGCAGATACGCAGTATTTT. Amino acids: CASSFPGGPADTQYF.

V and J are TRBV7-6 and TRBJ1-2; D gene unclear. CDR3 size: 13 residues. Germline V CDR1 and CDR2: SGHVS, FNYEAQ. V gave up 5 bases and J gave up 8 bases, with 15 bases separating them. The CDR3 reads CASSPSPNWGYTF. The CDR3 DNA is TGTGCCAGCAGCCCCTCCCCAAACTGGGGCTACACCTTC.

This clone appeared once. The chain has TRBV25-1 and TRBJ1-1; unclear D gene. Trimming cost V 4 bases and J 3 bases, with 9 bases left between them. Germline CDR1 reads MGHDK; CDR2 reads SYGVNS. This CDR3 contains 13 residues. In DNA form, the CDR3 reads TGTGCCAGCAGTGGATGGGCCTACACTGAAGCTTTCTTT. Protein sequence: CASSGWAYTEAFF.

The rearrangement links TRBV6-5 to TRBJ2-7, with D possibly matching TRBD1 (7 bases). V dropped 8 bases and J dropped 3 bases, with 11 bases sitting between them. Germline values: CDR1 MNHEY, CDR2 SVGAGI. The CDR3 consists of 12 residues. The CDR3 is CASSQGGYEQYF. The CDR3 DNA is TGTGCCAGCTCCCAGGGGGGCTACGAGCAGTACTTC.

The rearrangement uses TRBV12-3 or TRBV12-4 and TRBJ1-2; 8 bases are a match to TRBD1. The CDR3 covers 13 residues. J lost 8 bases, V lost 5 bases, and 7 bases had no gene match. DNA for the CDR3: TGTGCCAGCAGTAGCACAGGGGGTCGGGGCTACACCTTC. Its protein product is CASSSTGGRGYTF.

V is TRBV7-2 and J is TRBJ2-1, with D maybe TRBD1 (7 bases). The germline V gene has CDR1 SGHTA and CDR2 FQGNSA. This CDR3 is built from 15 residues. The V end was cut by 6 bases, the J end by 1 base, with 13 bases between. CDR3 in amino acids: CASSPGGLSYNEQFF. In nucleotides, the CDR3 is TGTGCCAGCAGTCCAGGGGGACTTTCCTACAATGAGCAGTTCTTC. Supplemented by reference TRBV7-2 and TRBJ2-1, the full variable domain reads GAGVSQSPSNKVTEKGKDVELRCDPISGHTALYWYRQSLGQGLEFLIYFQGNSAPDKSGLPSDRFSAERTGGSVSTLTIQRTQQEDSAVYLCASSPGGLSYNEQFFGPGTRLTVL.

The chain is built from TRBV5-6 and TRBJ1-2, with TRBD1 matching 9 bases. With V trimmed by 4 bases and J by 7 bases, 11 bases remained unmatched. In germline, CDR1 is SGHDT, CDR2 YYEEEE. This CDR3 has 15 residues. The CDR3: CASSPRTGEYLGYTF. Here the CDR3 DNA reads TGTGCCAGCAGCCCGAGGACAGGGGAATACCTTGGCTACACCTTC.

This clone was recorded only once. J is TRBJ1-4 and V is TRBV9; TRBD1 matches 9 bases. Germline V gene sequence: CDR1 SGDLS, CDR2 YYNGEE. This CDR3 spans 15 amino acids. Trimming cost V 0 bases and J 8 bases; bases outside gene matches: 5. This chain's CDR3 is CASSVEGQGGEKLFF. CDR3 DNA: TGTGCCAGCAGCGTAGAGGGACAGGGCGGCGAAAAACTGTTTTTT.

V usage is TRBV19 and J usage is TRBJ2-2; D is uncertain. Germline CDR1 and CDR2: LNHDA and SQIVND (reference sequence). V lost 7 bases and J 2 bases, leaving 8 bases between the germline ends. The CDR3 is made up of 13 amino acids. The CDR3 is CASNGGNTGELFF. The CDR3 DNA is TGTGCCAGTAACGGCGGAAACACCGGGGAGCTGTTTTTT.

The DNA of the CDR3 is TGTGCCAGCAGCTTAGAGGCAGCGCGAAATCAGCCCCAGCATTTT. It encodes CASSLEAARNQPQHF. This rearrangement joins TRBV7-6 to TRBJ1-5; the D is unclear. CDR3 length: 15 residues. V was shortened by 1 base and J by 4 bases, with 11 bases between the two germline ends. CDR1 is SGHVS and CDR2 is FNYEAQ in the germline V gene.

The chain couples TRBV30 to TRBJ2-3, with 8 nucleotides matching TRBD2. Trimming at V came to 8 bases and at J to 1 base, leaving 2 bases not matched to a gene. The germline CDR1 and CDR2 sequences are GTSNPN and SVGIG (reference sequence). The CDR3 is 12 residues long. The CDR3 DNA reads as TGTGCCGGAGCGGGGGGCACAGATACGCAGTATTTT. The encoded protein is CAGAGGTDTQYF.

The rearrangement links TRBV2 to TRBJ1-5, with D maybe TRBD1 (5 bases). Trimming took 3 bases from V and 1 from J, leaving 7 bases between them. There are 14 residues in the CDR3. CDR1 is SNHLY, CDR2 FYNNEI, per germline. In DNA, the CDR3 is TGTGCCAGCAGTGAGACAGTGAGCAATCAGCCCCAGCATTTT. Its translation is CASSETVSNQPQHF. Filled out from reference TRBV2 and TRBJ1-5, the complete variable domain reads EPEVTQTPSHQVTQMGQEVILRCVPISNHLYFYWYRQILGQKVEFLVSFYNNEISEKSEIFDDQFSVERPDGSNFTLKIRSTKLEDSAMYFCASSETVSNQPQHFGDGTRLSIL.

The chain combines TRBV29-1 with TRBJ1-1; TRBD1 agrees at 9 bases. Germline V gene sequence: CDR1 SQVTM, CDR2 ANQGSEA. The trim removed 7 bases at V and 9 bases at J, leaving 12 bases unmatched. The CDR3 runs 13 residues. DNA for the CDR3: TGCAGCGCCACCGGGACAGGGCCCTTTCAAGCTTTCTTT. Protein product: CSATGTGPFQAFF.

The chain joins TRBV3-1 (or the pseudogene TRBV3-2) to TRBJ1-3; the D is unclear. There are 16 residues in the CDR3. The V and J ends lost 4 bases and 0 bases respectively, with 13 bases between them. Germline V CDR1 and CDR2: LGHDT, YNNKEL (reference sequence). CDR3 nucleotides: TGTGCCAGCAGCCTACGAGGCCTCTACTCTGGAAACACCATATATTTT. As protein: CASSLRGLYSGNTIYF.

The J gene is TRBJ1-5, the V gene TRBV4-1; D unresolved. V lost 4 bases to trimming and J lost 5 bases, with 15 bases between them. This CDR3 has 15 residues. Germline lookup yields CDR1 MGHRA and CDR2 YSYEKL. The CDR3 is CASSPGRLGDQPQHF. The CDR3 DNA sequence: TGCGCCAGCAGCCCGGGCCGTCTCGGGGATCAGCCCCAGCATTTT.

The chain couples TRBV29-1 to TRBJ1-2; perhaps TRBD1 as D (6 bases). The CDR3 has 13 amino acids. Looked up from germline, CDR1 is SQVTM and CDR2 is ANQGSEA. Trimming stripped 3 bases from V and 5 bases from J, with 13 bases between. The CDR3 DNA reads TGCAGCGTTGAGTCCCTGGGGGCGTATGGCTACACCTTC. Protein product: CSVESLGAYGYTF.

J is TRBJ2-3 and V is TRBV27; 12 nucleotides align to TRBD1. V lost 4 bases and J lost 2; bases outside the gene matches: 10. CDR1 and CDR2 (germline): MNHEY, SMNVEV (reference sequence). There are 18 residues in the CDR3. The CDR3 DNA follows: TGTGCCAGCAGTTCCGGGACAGGGGGCTTGGGCTCCACAGATACGCAGTATTTT. This encodes CASSSGTGGLGSTDTQYF.

This clone turned up a few times. The chain uses TRBV28 and TRBJ1-6; possible D gene TRBD1, 6 bases. The germline V and J ends were trimmed by 7 bases and 7 bases, with 14 bases remaining between them. The CDR3 contains 14 residues. Germline assignment: CDR1 MDHEN and CDR2 SYDVKM. CDR3 nucleotides: TGTGCCAGCAACCCGGGGGGGGCAAATTCACCCCTCCACTTT. Protein: CASNPGGANSPLHF.